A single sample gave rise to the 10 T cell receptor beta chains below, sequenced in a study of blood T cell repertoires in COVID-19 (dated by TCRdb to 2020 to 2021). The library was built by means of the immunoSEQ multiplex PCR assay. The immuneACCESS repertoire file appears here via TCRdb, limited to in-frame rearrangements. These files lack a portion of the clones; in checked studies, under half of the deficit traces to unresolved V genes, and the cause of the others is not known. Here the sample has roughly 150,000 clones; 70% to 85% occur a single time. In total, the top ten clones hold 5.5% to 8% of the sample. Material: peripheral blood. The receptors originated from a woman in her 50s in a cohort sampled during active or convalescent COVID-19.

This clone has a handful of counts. Here the CDR3 reads CASSALQRNEQFF. The CDR3 DNA reads as TGTGCCAGTAGTGCCCTACAGAGAAATGAGCAGTTCTTC. The gene calls are TRBV19 and TRBJ2-1; D not resolved. Between the trimmed V and J ends, which lost 5 bases and 7 bases, there was a span of 12 bases. The germline V gene has CDR1 LNHDA and CDR2 SQIVND (reference sequence). CDR3 length: 13 residues.

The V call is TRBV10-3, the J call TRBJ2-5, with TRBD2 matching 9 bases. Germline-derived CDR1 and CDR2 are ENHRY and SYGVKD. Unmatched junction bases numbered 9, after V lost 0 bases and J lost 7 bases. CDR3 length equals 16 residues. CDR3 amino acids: CAISESERGAPRTQYF. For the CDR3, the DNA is TGTGCCATCAGTGAGTCGGAGCGGGGGGCCCCCCGGACCCAGTACTTC.

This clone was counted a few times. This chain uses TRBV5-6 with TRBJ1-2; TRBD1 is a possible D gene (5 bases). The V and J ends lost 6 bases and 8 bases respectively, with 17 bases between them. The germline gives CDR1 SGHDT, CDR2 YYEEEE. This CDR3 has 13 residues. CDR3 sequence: CASTPPGDLGYTF. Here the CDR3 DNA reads TGTGCCAGCACCCCGCCGGGGGATTTGGGCTACACCTTC.

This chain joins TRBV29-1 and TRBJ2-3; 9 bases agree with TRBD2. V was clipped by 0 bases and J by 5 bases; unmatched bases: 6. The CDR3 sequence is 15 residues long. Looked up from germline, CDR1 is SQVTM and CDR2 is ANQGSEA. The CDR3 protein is CSVEDAAGGGDTQYF. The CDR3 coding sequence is TGCAGCGTTGAAGATGCAGCGGGGGGAGGAGATACGCAGTATTTT.

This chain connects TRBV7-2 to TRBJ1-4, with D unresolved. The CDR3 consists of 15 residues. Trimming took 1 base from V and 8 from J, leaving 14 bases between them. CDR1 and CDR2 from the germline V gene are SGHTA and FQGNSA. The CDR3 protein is CASSLGGSGGEKLFF. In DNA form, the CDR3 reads TGTGCCAGCAGCTTAGGTGGGTCAGGAGGCGAAAAACTGTTTTTT.

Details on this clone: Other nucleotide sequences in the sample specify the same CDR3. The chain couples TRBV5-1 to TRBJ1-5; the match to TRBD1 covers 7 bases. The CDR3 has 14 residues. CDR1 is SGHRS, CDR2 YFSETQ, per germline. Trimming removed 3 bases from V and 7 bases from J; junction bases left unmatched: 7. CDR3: CASSWGTEDQPQHF. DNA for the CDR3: TGCGCCAGCAGCTGGGGGACAGAGGACCAGCCCCAGCATTTT.

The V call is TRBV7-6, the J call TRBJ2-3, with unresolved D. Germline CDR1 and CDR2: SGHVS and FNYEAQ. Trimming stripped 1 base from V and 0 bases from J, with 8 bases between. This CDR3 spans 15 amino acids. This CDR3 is CASSLGLASTDTQYF. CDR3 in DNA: TGTGCCAGCAGCTTAGGACTCGCTAGCACAGATACGCAGTATTTT.

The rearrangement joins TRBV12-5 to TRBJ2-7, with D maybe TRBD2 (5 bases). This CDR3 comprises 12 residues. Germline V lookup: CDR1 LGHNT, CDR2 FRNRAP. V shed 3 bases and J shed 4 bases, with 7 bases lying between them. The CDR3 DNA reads TGTGCTAGTGGTTTCTCGGGGTACGAGCAGTACTTC. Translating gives CASGFSGYEQYF.

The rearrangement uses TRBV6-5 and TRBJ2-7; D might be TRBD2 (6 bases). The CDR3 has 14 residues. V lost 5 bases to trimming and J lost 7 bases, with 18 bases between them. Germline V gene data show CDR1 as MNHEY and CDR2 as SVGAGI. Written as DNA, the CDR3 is TGTGCCAGCAGTCAGGCGGGGCCCTCGGGAGAGCAGTACTTC. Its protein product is CASSQAGPSGEQYF.

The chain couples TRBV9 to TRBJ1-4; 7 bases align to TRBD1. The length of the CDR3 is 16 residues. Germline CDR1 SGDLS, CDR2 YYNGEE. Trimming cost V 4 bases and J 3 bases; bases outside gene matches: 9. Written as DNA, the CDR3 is TGTGCCAGCAGCCCCCAGGCACAGGGGTCTAATGAAAAACTGTTTTTT. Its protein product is CASSPQAQGSNEKLFF.